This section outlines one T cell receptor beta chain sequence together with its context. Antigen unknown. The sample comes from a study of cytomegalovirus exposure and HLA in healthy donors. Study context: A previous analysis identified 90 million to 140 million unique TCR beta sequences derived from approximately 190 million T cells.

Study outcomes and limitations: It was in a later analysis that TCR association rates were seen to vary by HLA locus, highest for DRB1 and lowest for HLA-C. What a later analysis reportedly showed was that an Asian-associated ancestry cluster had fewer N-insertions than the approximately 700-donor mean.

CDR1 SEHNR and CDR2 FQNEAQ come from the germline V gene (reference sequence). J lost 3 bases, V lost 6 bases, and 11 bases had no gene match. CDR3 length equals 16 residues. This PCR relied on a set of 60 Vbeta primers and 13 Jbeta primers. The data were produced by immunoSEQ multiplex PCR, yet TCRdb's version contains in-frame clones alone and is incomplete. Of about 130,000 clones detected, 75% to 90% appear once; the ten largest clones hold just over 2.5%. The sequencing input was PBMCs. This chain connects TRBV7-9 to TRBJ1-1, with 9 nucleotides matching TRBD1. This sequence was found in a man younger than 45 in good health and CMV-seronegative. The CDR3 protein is CASRGPQGAVDTEAFF. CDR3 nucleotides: TGTGCCAGCAGGGGACCACAGGGGGCTGTGGACACTGAAGCTTTCTTT.